This entry is about one TCR beta chain. This receptor's antigen is unknown. No base quality values were provided; no much bigger clone lies one nucleotide off. The data were taken from a study of T cell repertoires in cytomegalovirus infection (dated by TCRdb to the late 2010s). General notes on the study: Because public TCR beta signatures pointed to carriage of CMV infection together with the matching HLA type, the HLA type of each donor mattered for the analysis.

Here V drops 5 bases and J drops 12 bases, and the junction holds 16 bases not matched to any gene. From its cysteine to its phenylalanine, the CDR3 spans 15 amino acids. The read is trimmed to its CDR3 DNA, 45 bases read in frame from base 1. The germline V gene yields SGHTA for CDR1 and FQGNSA for CDR2. Sequencing was carried out with an Illumina HiSeq 1500. TCRdb cleaned the public reads at Q25 with fastp, built clones with MiXCR and kept in-frame beta chains. All rows with the same CDR3 protein become a single entry with the most common DNA and genes. The sample table records over 150,000 distinct CDR3 sequences; 15% to 20% of these occur just once. Under 30% of the sample is taken by the ten largest. On the study overall, not on this receptor specifically: Carriers of CMV infection plus the relevant HLA type were discriminated by the cumulative frequency of public TCR beta family members in the study cohort and in an independent roughly 320-donor cohort. The ex vivo response was dominated by HLA-C-restricted CMV-specific TCR beta clonotypes, which also provided the single most frequent clonotype in two of eight donors.

This receptor was obtained from a human donor in good health (CMV status not recorded). Some clones in this sample may be carry-over from other donors' samples. The sequence joins TRBV7-2 to TRBJ2-1; TRBD1 agrees with 7 junctional bases. Sequencing was done on a sample of CD8+ T cells from PBMCs. The nucleotide sequence is TGTGCCAGCAGCCACCCGGGACAGCGAATAATGGGGCAGTTCTTC. Its coded protein is CASSHPGQRIMGQFF.